This T cell receptor beta chain derives from a study of cytomegalovirus exposure and HLA in healthy donors. Points from the study as a whole: According to an earlier analysis, most TCR beta V segments yielded productive rearrangements about 87% or about 30% of the time. A missense variant in DCLRE1C was later tied to TCR beta V- and J-gene trimming.

This CDR3 has 15 amino acids. Germline V gene lookup returns CDR1 SGHRS and CDR2 YFSETQ. V lost 2 bases to trimming and J lost 10 bases, with 19 bases between them. In the PCR, 60 Vbeta and 13 Jbeta primers were used. Clones were read by immunoSEQ multiplex PCR, and TCRdb kept only the in-frame ones, dropping some. Of 100,000 to 150,000 clones in the sample, about four fifths were seen once. A note on this clone: Antigen specificity is unknown.

Sequenced sample: PBMCs. The J gene is TRBJ2-1, the V gene TRBV5-1, with D maybe TRBD2 (5 bases). This sequence originates from a woman in her forties or fifties in good health and CMV-seropositive. CDR3 DNA: TGCGCCAGCAGCTTTAAAAAGCCTACCACGGGAGAGCAGTTCTTC. This translates into CASSFKKPTTGEQFF.